This T cell receptor (beta chain) came from a study of identical twins. Study observations and caveats: Out-of-frame sharing of TCR alpha in monozygotic twins was underestimated by models. Zero-insertion analyses might be partly confounded by invariant T cells like MAIT and iNKT. High-abundance cord blood beta clonotypes had fewer insertions; memory repertoires showed none.

The donors were all healthy and Caucasian. This clonotype was detected many times. The antigen is undetermined. TCRdb analysed the 5' RACE reads with MiXCR anew, one entry per CDR3 protein. The sample has a few hundred thousand distinct CDR3 sequences, 9.6% seen once. Germline values: CDR1 ENHRY, CDR2 SYGVKD. The CDR3 consists of 16 residues. The V end was cut by 6 bases, the J end by 0 bases, with 16 bases between. This sample also appeared in a second study, on yellow fever vaccine responses in identical twins.

The sample taken for sequencing was PBMCs. This TCR was recovered from a woman aged 18 to 35 in good health. This chain joins TRBV10-3 and TRBJ2-3; D may be TRBD2 (6 bases). CDR3 DNA sequence: TGTGCCATCAGGGGGCGTGGAGGGACTAGCACAGATACGCAGTATTTT. Protein product: CAIRGRGGTSTDTQYF.